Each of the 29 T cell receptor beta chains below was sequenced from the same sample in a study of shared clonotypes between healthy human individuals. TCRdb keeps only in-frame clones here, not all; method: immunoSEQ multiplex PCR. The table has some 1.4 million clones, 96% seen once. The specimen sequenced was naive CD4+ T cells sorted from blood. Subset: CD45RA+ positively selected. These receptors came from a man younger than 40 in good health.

CDR3 in DNA: TGTGCCAGCAGCGTAGCTAGGGGACTAGAAAATATGGGGGCCAACGTCCTGACTTTC. Residues: CASSVARGLENMGANVLTF. The chain combines TRBV9 with TRBJ2-6, with 8 positions matching TRBD2. Trimming took 0 bases from V and 4 from J; bases not matched to a gene: 12. Germline CDR1 is SGDLS and CDR2 is YYNGEE. The CDR3 is 19 amino acids.

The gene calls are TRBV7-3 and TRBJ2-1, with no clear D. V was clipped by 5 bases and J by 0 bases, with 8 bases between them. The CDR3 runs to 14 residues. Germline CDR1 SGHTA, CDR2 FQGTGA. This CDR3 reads CASSPGTSYNEQFF. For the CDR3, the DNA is TGTGCCAGCAGCCCCGGAACCTCCTACAATGAGCAGTTCTTC.

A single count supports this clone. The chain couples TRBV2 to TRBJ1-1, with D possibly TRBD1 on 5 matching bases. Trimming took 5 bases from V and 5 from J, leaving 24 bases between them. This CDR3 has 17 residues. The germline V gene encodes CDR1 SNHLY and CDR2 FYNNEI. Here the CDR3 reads CASSNWENRGRRTEAFF. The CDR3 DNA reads TGTGCCAGCAGTAACTGGGAAAATCGGGGCCGTCGGACTGAAGCTTTCTTT.

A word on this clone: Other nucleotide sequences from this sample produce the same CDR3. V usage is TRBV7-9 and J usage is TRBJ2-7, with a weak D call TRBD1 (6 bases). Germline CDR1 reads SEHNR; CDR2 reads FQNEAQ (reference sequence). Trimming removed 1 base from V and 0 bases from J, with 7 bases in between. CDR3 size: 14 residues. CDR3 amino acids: CASSLGQASYEQYF. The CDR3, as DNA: TGTGCCAGCAGCTTAGGACAGGCCTCCTACGAGCAGTACTTC.

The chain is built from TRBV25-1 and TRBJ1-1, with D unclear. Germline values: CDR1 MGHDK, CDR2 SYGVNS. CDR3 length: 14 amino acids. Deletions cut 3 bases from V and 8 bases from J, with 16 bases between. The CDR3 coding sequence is TGTGCCAGCAGTGATCTCGTCGGAGACAAAGAAGCTTTCTTT. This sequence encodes CASSDLVGDKEAFF.

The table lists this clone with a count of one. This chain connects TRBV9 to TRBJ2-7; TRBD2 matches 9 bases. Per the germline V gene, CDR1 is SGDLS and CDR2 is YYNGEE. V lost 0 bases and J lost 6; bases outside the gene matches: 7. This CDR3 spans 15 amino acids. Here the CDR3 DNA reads TGTGCCAGCAGCGTAGAGGCAGCGGGAGGTGTCGAGCAGTACTTC. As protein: CASSVEAAGGVEQYF. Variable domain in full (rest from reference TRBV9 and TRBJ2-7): DSGVTQTPKHLITATGQRVTLRCSPRSGDLSVYWYQQSLDQGLQFLIQYYNGEERAKGNILERFSAQQFPDLHSELNLSSLELGDSALYFCASSVEAAGGVEQYFGPGTRLTVT.

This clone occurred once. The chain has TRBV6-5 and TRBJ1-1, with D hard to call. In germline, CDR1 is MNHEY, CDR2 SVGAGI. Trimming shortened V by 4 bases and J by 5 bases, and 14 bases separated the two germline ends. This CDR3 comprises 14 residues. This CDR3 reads CASSSYLGGTEAFF. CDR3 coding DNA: TGTGCCAGCAGTTCCTACTTAGGAGGAACTGAAGCTTTCTTT.

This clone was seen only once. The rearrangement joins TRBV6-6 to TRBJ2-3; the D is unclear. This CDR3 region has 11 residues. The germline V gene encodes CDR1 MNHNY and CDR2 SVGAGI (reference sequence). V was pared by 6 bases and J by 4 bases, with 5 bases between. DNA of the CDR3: TGTGCCAGCAGATCGTCAGATACGCAGTATTTT. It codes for CASRSSDTQYF.

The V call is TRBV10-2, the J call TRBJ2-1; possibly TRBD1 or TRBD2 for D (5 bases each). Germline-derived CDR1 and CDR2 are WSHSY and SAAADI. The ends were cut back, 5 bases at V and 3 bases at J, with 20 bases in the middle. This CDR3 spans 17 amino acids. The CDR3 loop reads CASSFGGLGVNYNEQFF. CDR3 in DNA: TGCGCCAGCAGTTTTGGAGGATTAGGGGTTAACTACAATGAGCAGTTCTTC.

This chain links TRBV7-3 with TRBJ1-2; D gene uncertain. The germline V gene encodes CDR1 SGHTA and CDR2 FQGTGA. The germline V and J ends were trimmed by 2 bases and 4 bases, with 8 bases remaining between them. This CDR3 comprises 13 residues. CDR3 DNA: TGTGCCAGCAGCTTAGACGTCGGCTATGGCTACACCTTC. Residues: CASSLDVGYGYTF.

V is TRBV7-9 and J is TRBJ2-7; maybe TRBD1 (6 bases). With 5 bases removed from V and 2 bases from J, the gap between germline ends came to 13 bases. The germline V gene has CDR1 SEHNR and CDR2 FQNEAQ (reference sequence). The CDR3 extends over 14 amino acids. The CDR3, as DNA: TGTGCCAGCAGCCCAGGACAGTACGCCTACGAGCAGTACTTC. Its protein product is CASSPGQYAYEQYF.

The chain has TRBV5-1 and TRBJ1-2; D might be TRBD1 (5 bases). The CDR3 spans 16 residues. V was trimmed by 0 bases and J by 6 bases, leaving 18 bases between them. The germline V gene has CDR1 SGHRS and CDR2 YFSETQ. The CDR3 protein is CASSLDGAGAGDGYTF. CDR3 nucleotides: TGCGCCAGCAGCTTGGATGGGGCCGGGGCGGGTGATGGCTACACCTTC.

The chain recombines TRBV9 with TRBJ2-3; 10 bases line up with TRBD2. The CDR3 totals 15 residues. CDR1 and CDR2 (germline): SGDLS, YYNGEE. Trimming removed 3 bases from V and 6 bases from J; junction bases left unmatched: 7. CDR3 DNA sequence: TGTGCCAGCAGCGGTAGGAGCGGGAGGGCCGATACGCAGTATTTT. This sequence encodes CASSGRSGRADTQYF.

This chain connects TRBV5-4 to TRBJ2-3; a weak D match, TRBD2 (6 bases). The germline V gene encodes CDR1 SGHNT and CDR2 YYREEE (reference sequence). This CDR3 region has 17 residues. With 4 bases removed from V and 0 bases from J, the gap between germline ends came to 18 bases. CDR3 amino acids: CASSLQRAGLSTDTQYF. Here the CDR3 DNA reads TGTGCCAGCAGCCTACAGCGGGCTGGACTAAGCACAGATACGCAGTATTTT.

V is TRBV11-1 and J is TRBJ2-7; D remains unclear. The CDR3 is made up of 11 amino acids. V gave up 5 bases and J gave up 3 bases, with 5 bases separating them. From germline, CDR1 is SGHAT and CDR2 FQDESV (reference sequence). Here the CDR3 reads CASSQSYEQYF. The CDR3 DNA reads TGTGCCAGCAGCCAAAGCTACGAGCAGTACTTC. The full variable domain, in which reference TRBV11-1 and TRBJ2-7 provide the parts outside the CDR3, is EAEVAQSPRYKITEKSQAVAFWCDPISGHATLYWYRQILGQGPELLVQFQDESVVDDSQLPKDRFSAERLKGVDSTLKIQPAELGDSAMYLCASSQSYEQYFGPGTRLTVT.

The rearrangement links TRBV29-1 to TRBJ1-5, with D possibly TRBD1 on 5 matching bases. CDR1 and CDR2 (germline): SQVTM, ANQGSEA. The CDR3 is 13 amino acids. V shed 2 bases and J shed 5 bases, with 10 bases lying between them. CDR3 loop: CSVECREDQPQHF. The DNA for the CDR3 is TGCAGCGTTGAATGCAGGGAAGATCAGCCCCAGCATTTT. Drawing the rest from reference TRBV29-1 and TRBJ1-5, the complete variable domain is SAVISQKPSRDICQRGTSLTIQCQVDSQVTMMFWYRQQPGQSLTLIATANQGSEATYESGFVIDKFPISRPNLTFSTLTVSNMSPEDSSIYLCSVECREDQPQHFGDGTRLSIL.

The DNA of the CDR3 is TGCGCCAGCAGCTTTGACAGACCCAATGAGCAGTTCTTC. Translated: CASSFDRPNEQFF. The chain links TRBV5-1 to TRBJ2-1, with D maybe TRBD1 (5 bases). Germline V gene sequence: CDR1 SGHRS, CDR2 YFSETQ. The CDR3 length is 13 residues. V was trimmed by 2 bases and J by 6 bases, leaving 9 bases between them.

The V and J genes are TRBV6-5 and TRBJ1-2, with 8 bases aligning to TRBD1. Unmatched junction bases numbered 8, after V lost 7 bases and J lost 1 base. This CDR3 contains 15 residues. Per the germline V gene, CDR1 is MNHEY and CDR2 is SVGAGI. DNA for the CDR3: TGTGCCAGCACCTTCCGGGACAGGAGTAACTATGGCTACACCTTC. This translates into CASTFRDRSNYGYTF.

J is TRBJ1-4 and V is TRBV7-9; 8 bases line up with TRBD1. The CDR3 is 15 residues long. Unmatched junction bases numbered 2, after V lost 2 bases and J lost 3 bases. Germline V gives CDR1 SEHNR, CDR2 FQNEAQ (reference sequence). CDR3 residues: CASSLLGQANEKLFF. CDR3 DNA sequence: TGTGCCAGCAGCTTACTGGGACAGGCTAATGAAAAACTGTTTTTT.

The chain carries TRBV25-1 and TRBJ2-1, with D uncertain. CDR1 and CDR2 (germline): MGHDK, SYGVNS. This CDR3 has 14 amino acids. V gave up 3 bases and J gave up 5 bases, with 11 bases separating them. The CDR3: CASSDRLTHNEQFF. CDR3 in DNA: TGTGCCAGCAGTGATAGGTTAACCCACAATGAGCAGTTCTTC.

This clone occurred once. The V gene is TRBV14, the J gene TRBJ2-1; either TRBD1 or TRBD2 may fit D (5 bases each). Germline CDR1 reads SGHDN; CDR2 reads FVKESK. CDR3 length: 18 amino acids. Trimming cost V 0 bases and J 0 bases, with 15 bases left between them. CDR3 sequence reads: CASSQDRGYRSSYNEQFF. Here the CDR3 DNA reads TGTGCCAGCAGCCAAGATCGGGGCTATCGGAGCTCCTACAATGAGCAGTTCTTC.

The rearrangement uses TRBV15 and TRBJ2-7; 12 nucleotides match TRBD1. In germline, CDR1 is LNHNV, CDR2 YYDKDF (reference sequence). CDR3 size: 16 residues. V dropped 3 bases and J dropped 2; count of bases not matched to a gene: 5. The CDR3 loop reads CATSRGQGAGAYEQYF. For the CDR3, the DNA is TGTGCCACCAGCAGGGGACAGGGGGCAGGAGCCTACGAGCAGTACTTC.

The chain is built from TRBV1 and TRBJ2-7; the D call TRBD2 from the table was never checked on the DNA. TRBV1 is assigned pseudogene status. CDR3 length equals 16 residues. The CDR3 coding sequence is TGCACCAGCAGCCAGGGGAATAGCGGGAGGGCGGCCGAGCAGTACTTC. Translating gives CTSSQGNSGRAAEQYF.

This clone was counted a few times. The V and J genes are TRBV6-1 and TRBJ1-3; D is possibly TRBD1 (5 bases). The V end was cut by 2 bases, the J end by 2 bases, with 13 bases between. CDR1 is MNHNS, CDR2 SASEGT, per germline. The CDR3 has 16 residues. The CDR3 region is CASSEYGGRAGNTIYF. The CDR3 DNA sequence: TGTGCCAGCAGTGAATACGGGGGGAGAGCTGGAAACACCATATATTTT.

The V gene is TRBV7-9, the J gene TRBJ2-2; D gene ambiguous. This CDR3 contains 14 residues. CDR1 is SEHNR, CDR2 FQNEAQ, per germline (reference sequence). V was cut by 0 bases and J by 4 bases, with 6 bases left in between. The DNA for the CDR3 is TGTGCCAGCAGCTTAGCCCTTACCACCGGGGAGCTGTTTTTT. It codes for CASSLALTTGELFF.

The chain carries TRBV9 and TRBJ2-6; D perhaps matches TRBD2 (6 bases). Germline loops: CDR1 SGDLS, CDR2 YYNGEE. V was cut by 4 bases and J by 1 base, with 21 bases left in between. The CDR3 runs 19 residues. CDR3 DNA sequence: TGTGCCAGCAGCTCCGAAGCCGGGAGAGGCTTTTCTGGGGCCAACGTCCTGACTTTC. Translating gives CASSSEAGRGFSGANVLTF.

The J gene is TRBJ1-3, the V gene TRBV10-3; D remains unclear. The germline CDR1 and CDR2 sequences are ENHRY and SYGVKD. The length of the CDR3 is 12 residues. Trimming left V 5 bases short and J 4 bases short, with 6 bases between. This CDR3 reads CAISQTGNTIYF. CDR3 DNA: TGTGCCATCAGTCAGACGGGAAACACCATATATTTT.

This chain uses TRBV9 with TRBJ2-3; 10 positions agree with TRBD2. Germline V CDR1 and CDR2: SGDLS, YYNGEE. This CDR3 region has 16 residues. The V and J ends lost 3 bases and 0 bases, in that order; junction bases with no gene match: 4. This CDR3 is CASSALGLASTDTQYF. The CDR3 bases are TGTGCCAGCAGCGCATTGGGACTAGCGAGCACAGATACGCAGTATTTT.

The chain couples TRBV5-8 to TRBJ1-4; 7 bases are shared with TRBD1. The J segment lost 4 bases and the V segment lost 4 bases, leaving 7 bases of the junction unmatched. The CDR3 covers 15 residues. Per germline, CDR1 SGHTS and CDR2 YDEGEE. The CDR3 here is CASSTLQGRNEKLFF. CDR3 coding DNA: TGTGCCAGCAGCACCTTACAGGGGCGTAATGAAAAACTGTTTTTT.